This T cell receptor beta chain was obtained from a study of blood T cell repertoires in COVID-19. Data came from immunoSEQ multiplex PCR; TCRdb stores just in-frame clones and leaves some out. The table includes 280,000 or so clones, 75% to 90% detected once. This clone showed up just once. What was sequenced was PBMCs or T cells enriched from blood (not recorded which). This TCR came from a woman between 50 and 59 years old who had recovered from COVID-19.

This chain's CDR3 is CASSTSGQGFLRREQYF. The DNA of the CDR3 is TGTGCCAGCAGCACCTCGGGACAGGGGTTTTTGAGGCGCGAGCAGTACTTC. This chain uses TRBV7-8 with TRBJ2-7, with 10 bases fitting TRBD1. V gave up 5 bases and J gave up 6 bases; unmatched junction bases: 16. This CDR3 is built from 17 residues. Germline V gene sequence: CDR1 SGHVS, CDR2 FQNEAQ.